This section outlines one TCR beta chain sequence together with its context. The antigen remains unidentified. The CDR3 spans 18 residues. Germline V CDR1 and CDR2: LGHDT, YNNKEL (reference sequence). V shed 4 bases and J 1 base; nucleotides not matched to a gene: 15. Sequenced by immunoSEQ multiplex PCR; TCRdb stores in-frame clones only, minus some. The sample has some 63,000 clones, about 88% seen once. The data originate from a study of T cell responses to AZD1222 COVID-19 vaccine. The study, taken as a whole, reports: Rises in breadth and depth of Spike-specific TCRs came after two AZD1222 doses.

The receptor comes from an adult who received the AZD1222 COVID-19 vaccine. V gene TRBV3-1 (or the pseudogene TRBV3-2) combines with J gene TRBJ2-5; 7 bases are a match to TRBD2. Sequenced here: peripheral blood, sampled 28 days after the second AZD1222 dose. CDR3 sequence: CASSLRGLGGEFQETQYF. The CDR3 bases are TGTGCCAGCAGCCTAAGGGGCTTGGGGGGGGAATTCCAAGAGACCCAGTACTTC.